The 30 T cell receptor beta chains below come from one sample, sequenced in a study of PD-1 blockade in classical Hodgkin lymphoma. The table came from immunoSEQ multiplex PCR; TCRdb's copy has only in-frame clones and leaves some out. Of about 97,000 clones in the sample, 75% to 90% were seen once. Each and every patient relapsed after autologous stem cell transplantation, and patients got differing brentuximab vedotin exposure. Sequences were derived from peripheral blood mononuclear cells (PBMCs), sampled at baseline. Receptors were obtained from a human donor with classical Hodgkin lymphoma.

The chain combines TRBV5-8 with TRBJ2-5, with 15 bases fitting TRBD2. CDR3 size: 16 residues. The J segment lost 1 base and the V segment lost 6 bases, leaving 4 bases of the junction unmatched. CDR1 SGHTS and CDR2 YDEGEE come from the germline V gene. The CDR3 loop is CASTPGLAGGQETQYF. The CDR3 bases are TGTGCCAGCACCCCGGGACTAGCGGGAGGCCAAGAGACCCAGTACTTC.

This clone has just one count. The V and J genes are TRBV6-5 and TRBJ1-5; D gene uncertain. The CDR3 loop spans 14 amino acids. Germline V CDR1 and CDR2: MNHEY, SVGAGI. The V and J ends lost 6 bases and 0 bases respectively, with 9 bases between them. CDR3 sequence: CASSPASSNQPQHF. The CDR3, as DNA: TGTGCCAGCAGCCCGGCAAGTAGCAATCAGCCCCAGCATTTT.

The chain links TRBV9 to TRBJ2-5; no firm D call. The CDR3 has 13 residues. Trimming took 4 bases from V and 1 from J, leaving 8 bases between them. The germline V gene encodes CDR1 SGDLS and CDR2 YYNGEE. CDR3 residues: CASSPRPQETQYF. In nucleotides, the CDR3 is TGTGCCAGCAGCCCGCGGCCCCAAGAGACCCAGTACTTC.

The chain links TRBV6-5 to TRBJ2-2; 7 bases are a match to TRBD1. This CDR3 is 14 amino acids long. Unmatched junction bases numbered 8, after V lost 5 bases and J lost 8 bases. The germline V gene encodes CDR1 MNHEY and CDR2 SVGAGI. The CDR3 DNA sequence: TGTGCCAGCAGTGTGACAGGGTTAGGAGGGGAGCTGTTTTTT. Amino acids: CASSVTGLGGELFF.

The chain recombines TRBV10-3 with TRBJ2-3; 8 bases line up with TRBD2. Germline V gene sequence: CDR1 ENHRY, CDR2 SYGVKD. Trimming at V came to 6 bases and at J to 1 base, leaving 9 bases not matched to a gene. The CDR3 is 16 amino acids. The CDR3 bases are TGTGCCATCAGCGGGGGGGCCTCTAGCGGCACAGATACGCAGTATTTT. Protein: CAISGGASSGTDTQYF.

The sample holds a few counts of this clone. The chain joins TRBV6-5 to TRBJ2-5; weak D call: TRBD2 (5 bases). Germline V CDR1 and CDR2: MNHEY, SVGAGI. This CDR3 region has 15 residues. The V end was cut by 0 bases, the J end by 4 bases, with 12 bases between. The CDR3: CASSYSSSGRETQYF. In nucleotides, the CDR3 is TGTGCCAGCAGTTACTCTAGTTCGGGGAGAGAGACCCAGTACTTC.

This chain links TRBV30 with TRBJ2-7; D might be TRBD1 (5 bases). The CDR3 extends over 10 amino acids. Germline V gene lookup returns CDR1 GTSNPN and CDR2 SVGIG (reference sequence). The V and J ends lost 5 bases and 5 bases respectively, with 7 bases between them. CDR3 nucleotides: TGTGCCTGGGGACACCACGAGCAGTACTTC. It specifies CAWGHHEQYF.

The rearrangement joins TRBV7-8 to TRBJ1-2, with D uncertain. Between the trimmed V and J ends, which lost 5 bases and 9 bases, there was a span of 19 bases. This CDR3 region has 14 residues. CDR1 is SGHVS and CDR2 is FQNEAQ in the germline V gene. The CDR3 DNA sequence: TGTGCCAGCAGCCATGACGCCCGAAGGGCTAGCTACACCTTC. It specifies CASSHDARRASYTF. Variable domain in full (rest from reference TRBV7-8 and TRBJ1-2): GAGVSQSPRYKVAKRGQDVALRCDPISGHVSLFWYQQALGQGPEFLTYFQNEAQLDKSGLPSDRFFAERPEGSVSTLKIQRTQQEDSAVYLCASSHDARRASYTFGSGTRLTVV.

The chain joins TRBV30 to TRBJ2-7, with D possibly being TRBD1 or TRBD2 (5 bases each). Germline V gene sequence: CDR1 GTSNPN, CDR2 SVGIG (reference sequence). Trimming took 4 bases from V and 6 from J, leaving 10 bases between them. This CDR3 has 11 residues. CDR3: CAWTHGTEQYF. Written as DNA, the CDR3 is TGTGCCTGGACTCACGGGACCGAGCAGTACTTC.

This sequence joins TRBV2 and TRBJ1-2; D possibly corresponds to TRBD1 (5 bases). The germline V and J ends were trimmed by 1 base and 0 bases, with 6 bases remaining between them. Germline V gene data show CDR1 as SNHLY and CDR2 as FYNNEI. This CDR3 has 14 amino acids. CDR3 nucleotide sequence: TGTGCCAGCAGTGAAGAAGGGGCTAACTATGGCTACACCTTC. The encoded protein is CASSEEGANYGYTF.

The V call is TRBV10-3, the J call TRBJ2-7, with a weak D call TRBD1 (6 bases). Deletions cut 6 bases from V and 4 bases from J, with 19 bases between. The CDR3 is made up of 15 amino acids. The germline CDR1 and CDR2 sequences are ENHRY and SYGVKD. The CDR3 loop is CAISVRIGQWYEQYF. CDR3 sequence (DNA): TGTGCCATCAGCGTCCGCATTGGACAGTGGTACGAGCAGTACTTC.

To note about this clone: It is likely a read error: a sequence one base away is far more abundant. The sample contains more than one DNA sequence encoding this CDR3. The chain is built from TRBV7-2 and TRBJ2-2, with a weak D call TRBD1 (5 bases). With 5 bases removed from V and 9 bases from J, the gap between germline ends came to 25 bases. CDR1 is SGHTA, CDR2 FQGNSA, per germline. This CDR3 is built from 17 residues. The CDR3 loop is CASSQDRAHPVGRELFF. CDR3 DNA sequence: TGTGCCAGCAGCCAAGACCGGGCCCATCCGGTGGGGCGGGAGCTGTTTTTT.

The chain joins TRBV15 to TRBJ2-2, with TRBD1 identical over 10 bases. This CDR3 has 15 residues. V shed 5 bases, J shed 4 bases, and the junction held 4 bases outside the gene matches. Per germline, CDR1 LNHNV and CDR2 YYDKDF (reference sequence). CDR3 coding DNA: TGTGCCACCAGCTGGGACAGGGGTAGCACCGGGGAGCTGTTTTTT. It codes for CATSWDRGSTGELFF.

The V gene is TRBV18, the J gene TRBJ1-4, with 9 bases aligning to TRBD1. Per germline, CDR1 KGHSH and CDR2 LQKENI. V lost 3 bases and J lost 8; bases outside the gene matches: 7. The CDR3 is 15 residues long. Written as DNA, the CDR3 is TGTGCCAGCTCACCTCAGGGACAGGGACTAGAAAAACTGTTTTTT. This codes for CASSPQGQGLEKLFF.

The chain is built from TRBV7-2 and TRBJ2-3; tentative D call: TRBD2 (6 bases). Germline V CDR1 and CDR2: SGHTA, FQGNSA. Trimming shortened V by 5 bases and J by 0 bases, and 12 bases separated the two germline ends. There are 15 residues in the CDR3. The DNA for the CDR3 is TGTGCCAGCAGCCAAGGGGAGGCTAGCACAGATACGCAGTATTTT. It specifies CASSQGEASTDTQYF. The full variable domain, its missing parts supplied by reference TRBV7-2 and TRBJ2-3, is GAGVSQSPSNKVTEKGKDVELRCDPISGHTALYWYRQSLGQGLEFLIYFQGNSAPDKSGLPSDRFSAERTGGSVSTLTIQRTQQEDSAVYLCASSQGEASTDTQYFGPGTRLTVL.

This chain links TRBV7-6 with TRBJ2-5, with D perhaps TRBD1 (6 bases). Between the trimmed V and J ends, which lost 5 bases and 3 bases, there was a span of 25 bases. The CDR3 is 18 amino acids. Looked up from germline, CDR1 is SGHVS and CDR2 is FNYEAQ. The DNA for the CDR3 is TGTGCCAGCAGCCAACAAACACCACAGGGCCTGGGGAAAGAGACCCAGTACTTC. The encoded protein is CASSQQTPQGLGKETQYF. The variable domain in full, with the rest retrieved from reference TRBV7-6 and TRBJ2-5, is GAGVSQSPRYKVTKRGQDVALRCDPISGHVSLYWYRQALGQGPEFLTYFNYEAQQDKSGLPNDRFSAERPEGSISTLTIQRTEQRDSAMYRCASSQQTPQGLGKETQYFGPGTRLLVL.

The V call is TRBV19, the J call TRBJ2-2; maybe TRBD1 (5 bases). This CDR3 region has 14 residues. Germline CDR1 is LNHDA and CDR2 is SQIVND (reference sequence). The ends were cut back, 5 bases at V and 7 bases at J, with 14 bases in the middle. The CDR3 reads CASSPQGWGGELFF. In DNA form, the CDR3 reads TGTGCCAGTAGTCCCCAGGGTTGGGGCGGGGAGCTGTTTTTT. The variable domain in full, completed from reference TRBV19 and TRBJ2-2, reads DGGITQSPKYLFRKEGQNVTLSCEQNLNHDAMYWYRQDPGQGLRLIYYSQIVNDFQKGDIAEGYSVSREKKESFPLTVTSAQKNPTAFYLCASSPQGWGGELFFGEGSRLTVL.

This rearrangement joins TRBV5-3 to TRBJ1-1; 7 nucleotides agree with TRBD1. TRBV5-3 is given ORF status, its function remaining uncertain. The CDR3 extends over 13 amino acids. Trimming took 8 bases from V and 10 from J; bases not matched to a gene: 14. The CDR3 spells CASSADRERRAFF. The CDR3 DNA is TGTGCCAGCAGCGCTGACAGGGAAAGGAGAGCTTTCTTT.

This clone has more than one count but fewer than ten. The chain uses TRBV5-1 and TRBJ2-1; 7 bases match TRBD2. The germline CDR1 and CDR2 sequences are SGHRS and YFSETQ. V lost 0 bases to trimming and J lost 0 bases; unmatched junction nucleotides: 12. This CDR3 has 19 amino acids. The DNA for the CDR3 is TGCGCCAGCAGCTTGGGGGGAACTAGCGCCCCGAGCTCCTACAATGAGCAGTTCTTC. Translation: CASSLGGTSAPSSYNEQFF.

The chain uses TRBV7-2 and TRBJ2-5, with D hard to call. The CDR3 runs to 13 residues. V lost 2 bases, J lost 4 bases, and 8 bases lay in between. The germline V gene encodes CDR1 SGHTA and CDR2 FQGNSA. CDR3 coding DNA: TGTGCCAGCAGCTTAAGGAGTTCAGAGACCCAGTACTTC. It is translated as CASSLRSSETQYF.

The CDR3 DNA is TGTGCCAGCAGTGAGCCGCCACCGGGGGCGGGTGAGCAGTTCTTC. Amino acid sequence: CASSEPPPGAGEQFF. J is TRBJ2-1 and V is TRBV25-1; the D call may be TRBD1 or TRBD2 (6 bases each). The germline CDR1 and CDR2 sequences are MGHDK and SYGVNS. The CDR3 sequence is 15 residues long. Trimming cost V 3 bases and J 9 bases, with 18 bases left between them.

The chain couples TRBV10-1 to TRBJ2-7; D is possibly TRBD1 (6 bases). This CDR3 has 13 residues. Trimming took 3 bases from V and 3 from J, leaving 9 bases between them. Germline CDR1 and CDR2: WNHNN and SYGVQD (reference sequence). CDR3 bases: TGCGCCAGCAGTGAAGGGACACTCTACGAGCAGTACTTC. It is translated as CASSEGTLYEQYF.

This clone was recorded a few times. The gene calls are TRBV5-4 and TRBJ1-6; D ambiguous. Trimming cost V 1 base and J 10 bases, with 9 bases left between them. The germline V gene has CDR1 SGHNT and CDR2 YYREEE (reference sequence). CDR3 length: 13 amino acids. CDR3 loop: CASSLSGGSPLHF. The CDR3 DNA sequence: TGTGCCAGCAGCTTGTCAGGTGGATCACCCCTCCACTTT.

The V and J genes are TRBV5-1 and TRBJ1-1; D gene ambiguous. The ends were cut back, 1 base at V and 0 bases at J, with 4 bases in the middle. Germline CDR1 SGHRS, CDR2 YFSETQ. The CDR3 covers 13 residues. The CDR3 nucleotides read TGCGCCAGCAGCTTGAATATGAACACTGAAGCTTTCTTT. Its translation: CASSLNMNTEAFF.

The gene calls are TRBV19 and TRBJ1-3; no clear D. The CDR3 is 15 residues long. Germline assignment: CDR1 LNHDA and CDR2 SQIVND (reference sequence). Deletions cut 9 bases from V and 0 bases from J, with 15 bases between. Here the CDR3 reads CASLRGRSSGNTIYF. For the CDR3, the DNA is TGTGCCAGCTTGCGCGGCAGGAGCTCTGGAAACACCATATATTTT.

V usage is TRBV19 and J usage is TRBJ1-5, with no clear D. This CDR3 is built from 14 residues. CDR1 and CDR2 from the germline V gene are LNHDA and SQIVND (reference sequence). V lost 1 base to trimming and J lost 5 bases, with 9 bases between them. CDR3 bases: TGTGCCAGTAGTATAGGGACGTCTCATCAGCCCCAGCATTTT. Protein: CASSIGTSHQPQHF. The complete variable domain, with remaining parts taken from reference TRBV19 and TRBJ1-5, reads DGGITQSPKYLFRKEGQNVTLSCEQNLNHDAMYWYRQDPGQGLRLIYYSQIVNDFQKGDIAEGYSVSREKKESFPLTVTSAQKNPTAFYLCASSIGTSHQPQHFGDGTRLSIL.

The gene calls are TRBV5-1 and TRBJ2-7; 9 nucleotides line up with TRBD1. From germline, CDR1 is SGHRS and CDR2 YFSETQ. Germline trimming cut 0 bases from V and 5 bases from J; bases unmatched to any gene: 6. This CDR3 contains 15 residues. CDR3 DNA sequence: TGCGCCAGCAGCTTGGAAGGACAGGGGAGGAACGAGCAGTACTTC. Translation: CASSLEGQGRNEQYF.

The gene calls are TRBV7-2 and TRBJ1-1; no clear D gene. The CDR3 length is 16 residues. From germline, CDR1 is SGHTA and CDR2 FQGNSA. Trimming removed 5 bases from V and 0 bases from J, with 16 bases in between. As DNA, the CDR3 is TGTGCCAGCAGCCCACGGCCCCCCCTCATGAACACTGAAGCTTTCTTT. Translation gives CASSPRPPLMNTEAFF.

The V and J genes are TRBV19 and TRBJ2-5; the match to TRBD2 covers 9 bases. Trimming at V came to 5 bases and at J to 1 base, leaving 8 bases not matched to a gene. The CDR3 is made up of 16 amino acids. Germline V gene sequence: CDR1 LNHDA, CDR2 SQIVND (reference sequence). CDR3 sequence: CASSSLAGRPQETQYF. CDR3 DNA sequence: TGTGCCAGTAGTTCGCTAGCGGGACGGCCCCAAGAGACCCAGTACTTC. The full variable domain, with the rest looked up from reference TRBV19 and TRBJ2-5, is DGGITQSPKYLFRKEGQNVTLSCEQNLNHDAMYWYRQDPGQGLRLIYYSQIVNDFQKGDIAEGYSVSREKKESFPLTVTSAQKNPTAFYLCASSSLAGRPQETQYFGPGTRLLVL.

The rearrangement joins TRBV7-2 to TRBJ2-5; TRBD1 is a possible D gene (5 bases). Trimming removed 6 bases from V and 3 bases from J, with 11 bases in between. Germline V gives CDR1 SGHTA, CDR2 FQGNSA. This CDR3 is 13 amino acids long. This CDR3 reads CASSASREETQYF. CDR3 DNA: TGTGCCAGCAGTGCCTCCAGGGAAGAGACCCAGTACTTC.